These 5 T cell receptor beta chains were all obtained from the same sample, sequenced in a study of OX40 agonist ivuxolimab in advanced cancers. The assay was immunoSEQ multiplex PCR, and TCRdb's table has in-frame clones only and misses some. The data contain 75,000 to 90,000 clones, more than 90% of them seen just once; the ten biggest clones take up 0.65%. This specimen was CD4+ or CD8+ T cells sorted from blood, taken in a trial of the OX40 agonist ivuxolimab. All receptors derive from an adult with an advanced solid tumor such as melanoma, head and neck, liver or kidney cancer.

The chain couples TRBV9 to TRBJ1-1; D is ambiguous. The V gene lost 4 bases and the J gene lost 6 bases, with 7 bases spanning the gap. This CDR3 contains 11 residues. The germline V gene has CDR1 SGDLS and CDR2 YYNGEE. The CDR3 nucleotides read TGTGCCAGCAGCCCTTTATCTGAAGCTTTCTTT. It translates to CASSPLSEAFF. The full variable domain, rest sourced from reference TRBV9 and TRBJ1-1, is DSGVTQTPKHLITATGQRVTLRCSPRSGDLSVYWYQQSLDQGLQFLIQYYNGEERAKGNILERFSAQQFPDLHSELNLSSLELGDSALYFCASSPLSEAFFGQGTRLTVV.

The rearrangement uses TRBV7-3 and TRBJ2-1; 12 nucleotides agree with TRBD2. V gave up 3 bases and J gave up 6 bases; unmatched junction bases: 6. Looked up from germline, CDR1 is SGHTA and CDR2 is FQGTGA. The CDR3 has 16 amino acids. The CDR3 protein is CASSFQGTSGLNEQFF. The CDR3 region has the DNA TGTGCCAGCAGCTTCCAAGGGACTAGCGGGCTCAATGAGCAGTTCTTC.

The table lists this clone with a few counts. The chain links TRBV4-2 to TRBJ2-7; 8 nucleotides line up with TRBD2. The CDR3 runs 17 residues. Trimming cost V 4 bases and J 0 bases; bases outside gene matches: 11. Germline V gene lookup returns CDR1 LGHNA and CDR2 YNFKEQ. CDR3 nucleotides: TGTGCCAGCAGCCCCGACGCTACTAGCGGAAGCTCCTACGAGCAGTACTTC. Translated: CASSPDATSGSSYEQYF.

The genes are TRBV5-1 and TRBJ2-3; the match to TRBD2 covers 14 bases. Germline assignment: CDR1 SGHRS and CDR2 YFSETQ. The CDR3 is made up of 16 amino acids. With 4 bases clipped from V and 6 bases from J, the junction kept 7 bases outside the gene matches. CDR3 in DNA: TGCGCCAGCAGCAAGGGACTAGCGGGGGCTTGGGATACGCAGTATTTT. Protein: CASSKGLAGAWDTQYF.

This clone was seen only a few times. The J gene is TRBJ1-5, the V gene TRBV11-2, with 7 bases identical to TRBD1. Looked up from germline, CDR1 is SGHAT and CDR2 is FQNNGV. The CDR3 sequence is 15 residues long. Trimming removed 0 bases from V and 4 bases from J; junction bases left unmatched: 3. In DNA form, the CDR3 reads TGTGCCAGCAGCTTAGACAGGGGGTGGAATCAGCCCCAGCATTTT. Translating gives CASSLDRGWNQPQHF.